These T cell receptor beta chains were read from a single sample in a study of PD-1 blockade in classical Hodgkin lymphoma. Generated by immunoSEQ multiplex PCR, the TCRdb table keeps only in-frame clones and is missing some. Altogether some 96,000 clones are present, 92% being singletons, with the ten largest covering 2.5% to 3%. The sequencing here drew on peripheral blood mononuclear cells (PBMCs), taken at baseline. Source of these receptors: a human donor with classical Hodgkin lymphoma. CDR3s include the opening cysteine and the closing phenylalanine or tryptophan. A D gene is named only where the DNA matches it firmly. The size of a clone is reported for some rows only, either as once, few or many, or as a class for expanded clones.

TGCGCCAGCAGCTTTGGGGCCGGGGGGGAAAAACTGTTTTTT	CASSFGAGGEKLFF	.	TRBV5-1	TRBJ1-4	.
TGTGCCAGCAGTGACTGGCTAGGGGAGACCCAGTACTTC	CASSDWLGETQYF	.	TRBV2	TRBJ2-5	.
TGTGCCAGCAGCCCGCGGGACGGATCCTACGAGCAGTACTTC	CASSPRDGSYEQYF	.	TRBV9	TRBJ2-7	.
TGTGCCAGCAGCTACGTAAGGGGGGAGGAGCAGTACTTC	CASSYVRGEEQYF	.	TRBV7-9	TRBJ2-7	.
TGTGCCAGTTTAACAGGGGGCGCAAAGGCTTTCTTT	CASLTGGAKAFF	.	TRBV19	TRBJ1-1	TRBD1
TGTGCCAGCAGTTTCCGGGGCGTGGGGACAGTCACCTACGAGCAGTACTTC	CASSFRGVGTVTYEQYF	.	TRBV27	TRBJ2-7	TRBD1
TGTGCCAGCAGTTATTCCGGGACAGGGACCTACAATGAGCAGTTCTTC	CASSYSGTGTYNEQFF	once	TRBV9	TRBJ2-1	TRBD1
TGTGCCAGCAGCTTAGCGACAGGGAGTGGCTACACCTTC	CASSLATGSGYTF	.	TRBV7-2	TRBJ1-2	TRBD1
TGCAGTGCGACCAGAAGCGATGAGCAGTTCTTC	CSATRSDEQFF	once	TRBV20-1	TRBJ2-1	.
TGCGCCAGCAGCTACGCGGACAGCTCTGGAAACACCATATATTTT	CASSYADSSGNTIYF	.	TRBV5-1	TRBJ1-3	.